This T cell receptor beta chain was recovered during a study of Ad26.COV2.S vaccination and SARS-CoV-2 variants. Study details: This donor came from the COV1001 trial of Ad26.COV2.S. Donor got 5x10^10 or 1x10^11 viral particles of Ad26.COV2.S. Study-wide points: Among vaccine recipients, spike-specific TCR breadth exceeded that of placebo recipients. Total T cell responses were possibly underestimated by TCR breadth and depth analyses.

Profiling relied on immunoSEQ multiplex PCR, and the TCRdb table lists in-frame clones only, not all of them. The data contain about 500,000 clones, 80% to 90% of them singletons. Trimming removed 6 bases at V and 4 bases at J, with 5 bases between. Germline loops: CDR1 MNHNY, CDR2 SVGAGI (reference sequence). The CDR3 sequence is 11 residues long. Regarding this clone: No antigen is known for it.

Treatment: around 19 received Ad26.COV2.S at low or high dose, single or two shots; roughly 5 received placebo; per-sample allocation not given. All samples were drawn on day 63, counting from the first vaccine or placebo injection. The genes are TRBV6-6 and TRBJ2-3; D uncertain. The TCR comes from a person aged 18-60 years who received the Ad26.COV2.S COVID-19 vaccine or a placebo. The source material was peripheral blood, sampled in a trial of Ad26.COV2.S vaccine versus placebo. This CDR3 is CASSGADTQYF. In DNA form, the CDR3 reads TGTGCCAGCAGCGGTGCAGATACGCAGTATTTT.